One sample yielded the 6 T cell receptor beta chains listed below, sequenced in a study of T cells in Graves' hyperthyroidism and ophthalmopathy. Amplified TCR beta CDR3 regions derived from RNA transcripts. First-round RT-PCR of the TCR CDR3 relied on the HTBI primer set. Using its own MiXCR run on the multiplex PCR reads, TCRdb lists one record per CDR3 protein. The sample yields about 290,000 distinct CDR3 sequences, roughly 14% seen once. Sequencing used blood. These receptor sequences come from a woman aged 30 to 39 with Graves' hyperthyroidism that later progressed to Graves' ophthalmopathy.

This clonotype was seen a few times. CDR3 coding DNA: TGTGCCAGCAGCGAGGAGGACAGGGGCCCCTATGGCTACACCTTC. Protein sequence: CASSEEDRGPYGYTF. The chain carries TRBV9 and TRBJ1-2; 9 nucleotides match TRBD1. V dropped 3 bases and J dropped 4; count of bases not matched to a gene: 7. Per the germline V gene, CDR1 is SGDLS and CDR2 is YYNGEE. This CDR3 spans 15 amino acids. The full variable domain, completed using reference TRBV9 and TRBJ1-2, is DSGVTQTPKHLITATGQRVTLRCSPRSGDLSVYWYQQSLDQGLQFLIQYYNGEERAKGNILERFSAQQFPDLHSELNLSSLELGDSALYFCASSEEDRGPYGYTFGSGTRLTVV.

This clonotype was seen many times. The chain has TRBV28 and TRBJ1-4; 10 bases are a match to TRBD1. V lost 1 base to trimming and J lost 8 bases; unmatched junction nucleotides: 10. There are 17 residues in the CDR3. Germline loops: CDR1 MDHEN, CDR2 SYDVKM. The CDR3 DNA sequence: TGTGCCAGCAGTTTATTGGGACAGGGGCCGGTTGAAGAAAAACTGTTTTTT. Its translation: CASSLLGQGPVEEKLFF.

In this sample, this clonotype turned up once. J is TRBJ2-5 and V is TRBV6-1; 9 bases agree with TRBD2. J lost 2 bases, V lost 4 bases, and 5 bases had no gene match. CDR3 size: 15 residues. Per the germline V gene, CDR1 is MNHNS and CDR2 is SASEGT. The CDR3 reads CASSVWSGGQETQYF. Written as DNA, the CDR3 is TGTGCCAGCAGTGTCTGGAGCGGGGGGCAAGAGACCCAGTACTTC.

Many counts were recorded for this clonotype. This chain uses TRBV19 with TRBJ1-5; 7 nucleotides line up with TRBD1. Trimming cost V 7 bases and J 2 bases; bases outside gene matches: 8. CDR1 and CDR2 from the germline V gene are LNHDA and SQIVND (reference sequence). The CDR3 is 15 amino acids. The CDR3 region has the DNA TGTGCCAGTAAATTTCAGGGGGAAGGCAATCAGCCCCAGCATTTT. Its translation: CASKFQGEGNQPQHF.

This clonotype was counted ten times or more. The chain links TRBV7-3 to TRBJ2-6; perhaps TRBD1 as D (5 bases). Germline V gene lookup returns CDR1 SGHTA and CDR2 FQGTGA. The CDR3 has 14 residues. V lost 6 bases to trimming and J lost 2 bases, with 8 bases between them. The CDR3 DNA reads TGTGCCAGCAGGGCAGGGCCTGGGGCCAACGTCCTGACTTTC. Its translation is CASRAGPGANVLTF. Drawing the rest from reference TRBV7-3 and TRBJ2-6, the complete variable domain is GAGVSQTPSNKVTEKGKYVELRCDPISGHTALYWYRQSLGQGPEFLIYFQGTGAADDSGLPNDRFFAVRPEGSVSTLKIQRTERGDSAVYLCASRAGPGANVLTFGAGSRLTVL.

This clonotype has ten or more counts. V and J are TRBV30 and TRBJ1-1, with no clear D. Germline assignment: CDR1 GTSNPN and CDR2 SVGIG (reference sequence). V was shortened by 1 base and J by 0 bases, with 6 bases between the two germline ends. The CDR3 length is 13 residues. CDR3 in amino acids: CAWSEAVNTEAFF. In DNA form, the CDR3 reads TGTGCCTGGAGTGAAGCTGTGAACACTGAAGCTTTCTTT. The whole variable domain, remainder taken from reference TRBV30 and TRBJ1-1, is SQTIHQWPATLVQPVGSPLSLECTVEGTSNPNLYWYRQAAGRGLQLLFYSVGIGQISSEVPQNLSASRPQDRQFILSSKKLLLSDSGFYLCAWSEAVNTEAFFGQGTRLTVV.